Sequencing of this TCR beta chain was carried out in a study of blood T cell repertoires in COVID-19. Study information: Sites in the United States, Italy and Spain provided acute and convalescent COVID-19 samples.

Produced via immunoSEQ multiplex PCR; TCRdb's table is partial and in-frame only. This table holds about 70,000 clones, 88% found once. The germline V gene has CDR1 MGHRA and CDR2 YSYEKL. The CDR3 spans 17 residues. With V trimmed by 0 bases and J by 4 bases, 8 bases remained unmatched. Material for sequencing was peripheral blood. The sequence was collected from a human donor in a cohort sampled during active COVID-19. The V and J genes are TRBV4-1 and TRBJ2-5, with 10 nucleotides matching TRBD1. This CDR3 is CASSQDRGDRGSETQYF. CDR3 in DNA: TGCGCCAGCAGCCAAGACAGGGGGGACAGGGGCTCAGAGACCCAGTACTTC.